The 11 T cell receptor beta chains in this list originate from one sample, sequenced in a study of early T cells in non-severe SARS-CoV-2 infection. In TCRdb, the 5' RACE reads were re-called with MiXCR into one record per CDR3 protein. The repertoire has 40,000 to 45,000 distinct CDR3 sequences, approximately 4.8% of them found once; the top ten carry 4.8%. The sample consisted of whole blood. The receptor source for this set is an adult who was a healthcare worker with PCR-confirmed SARS-CoV-2 infection or an uninfected control (not recorded which).

At least ten counts were recorded for this clonotype. CDR3 sequence reads: CASSLSGHTGELFF. Here the CDR3 DNA reads TGTGCCAGCAGTTTGAGCGGGCACACCGGGGAGCTGTTTTTT. The chain has TRBV12-3 or TRBV12-4 and TRBJ2-2; TRBD2 might be the D (6 bases). Trimming took off 3 bases at V and 3 bases at J, with 8 bases between the two ends. The CDR3 runs 14 residues.

The sample holds many counts of this clonotype. The chain links TRBV20-1 to TRBJ2-4; D might be TRBD2 (7 bases). Trimming cost V 7 bases and J 2 bases, with 15 bases left between them. Per germline, CDR1 DFQATT and CDR2 SNEGSKA (reference sequence). This CDR3 is 14 amino acids long. The chain's CDR3 is CSVRGGAPKNIQYF. As DNA, the CDR3 is TGCAGTGTTCGCGGGGGCGCCCCCAAAAACATTCAGTACTTC.

There are many counts of this clonotype. The CDR3 nucleotides are TGTGCCAGCAGTCAGAGCTCGGCTCGGACGACTGAAGCTTTCTTT. Its translation: CASSQSSARTTEAFF. The chain carries TRBV5-4 and TRBJ1-1; D unclear. Trimming removed 5 bases at V and 5 bases at J, with 19 bases between. CDR1 is SGHNT, CDR2 YYREEE, per germline (reference sequence). This CDR3 is 15 amino acids long.

The sample holds many counts of this clonotype. The CDR3 nucleotides read TGTGCCAGCAGCACCCCCCTCGGGGCCCAAGAGACCCAGTACTTC. This encodes CASSTPLGAQETQYF. The chain is built from TRBV7-9 and TRBJ2-5; D possibly matches TRBD1 or TRBD2 (5 bases each). V lost 5 bases, J lost 1 base, and 14 bases lay in between. This CDR3 is 15 amino acids long. The V gene's germline CDR1 is SEHNR and CDR2 FQNEAQ (reference sequence).

This clonotype was observed many times. The chain carries TRBV18 and TRBJ2-1; TRBD2 is a possible D gene (5 bases). This CDR3 comprises 16 residues. Germline V gives CDR1 KGHSH, CDR2 LQKENI. The germline V and J ends were trimmed by 1 base and 7 bases, with 17 bases remaining between them. CDR3 DNA: TGTGCCAGCTCACCACGTGTGGGAGAAATGTTGAATGAGCAGTTCTTC. It translates to CASSPRVGEMLNEQFF.

This clonotype was observed a few times. The chain employs TRBV5-1 and TRBJ2-7; 9 bases fit TRBD1. This CDR3 is 15 amino acids long. Per the germline V gene, CDR1 is SGHRS and CDR2 is YFSETQ. V shed 1 base and J 2 bases; nucleotides not matched to a gene: 4. CDR3 sequence: CASSLTQGATYEQYF. The DNA of the CDR3 is TGCGCCAGCAGCTTGACACAGGGGGCGACCTACGAGCAGTACTTC.

This clonotype is judged medium-sized (0.01 to 0.1%). The chain has TRBV7-9 and TRBJ1-1, with D unclear. The CDR3 contains 12 residues. Germline V gene data show CDR1 as SEHNR and CDR2 as FQNEAQ (reference sequence). Trimming stripped 1 base from V and 11 bases from J, with 11 bases between. The CDR3 is CASSLETRPAFF. Here the CDR3 DNA reads TGTGCCAGCAGCTTAGAAACTCGTCCCGCTTTCTTT. Based on the CDR3 plus reference TRBV7-9 and TRBJ1-1, the full variable domain is DTGVSQNPRHKITKRGQNVTFRCDPISEHNRLYWYRQTLGQGPEFLTYFQNEAQLEKSRLLSDRFSAERPKGSFSTLEIQRTEQGDSAMYLCASSLETRPAFFGQGTRLTVV.

This clonotype came up many times. CDR3 region: CASKGSGLGQPQHF. CDR3 bases: TGTGCCAGCAAGGGTTCAGGGTTGGGGCAGCCCCAGCATTTT. The chain links TRBV28 to TRBJ1-5; TRBD1 might be the D (5 bases). Germline V gives CDR1 MDHEN, CDR2 SYDVKM. V lost 7 bases, J lost 7 bases, and 17 bases lay in between. The CDR3 is 14 residues long.

This clonotype was detected ten times or more. The chain couples TRBV5-1 to TRBJ1-6; D uncertain. The CDR3 loop spans 15 amino acids. The V gene lost 3 bases and the J gene lost 3 bases, with 10 bases spanning the gap. Germline loops: CDR1 SGHRS, CDR2 YFSETQ. The CDR3 nucleotides read TGCGCCAGCAGCTCGGGCGTCTACTATAATTCACCCCTCCACTTT. Amino acid sequence: CASSSGVYYNSPLHF.

This clonotype was picked up a small number of times. The CDR3 nucleotides read TGTGCCAGCAGCTTGGGGGGCCCTTTCGCGAACACTGAAGCTTTCTTT. Translation: CASSLGGPFANTEAFF. This rearrangement joins TRBV5-4 to TRBJ1-1; D might be TRBD1 (5 bases). Per germline, CDR1 SGHNT and CDR2 YYREEE (reference sequence). This CDR3 is built from 16 residues. Trimming left V 0 bases short and J 1 base short, with 13 bases between.

This clonotype was found many times. The chain combines TRBV11-2 with TRBJ2-1; D is possibly TRBD1 (6 bases). CDR1 is SGHAT and CDR2 is FQNNGV in the germline V gene. The V and J ends lost 5 bases and 4 bases respectively, with 18 bases between them. The CDR3 sequence is 16 residues long. The CDR3 coding sequence is TGTGCCAGCAGCCAAATCCGGAGCACAGGGTACAATGAGCAGTTCTTC. It codes for CASSQIRSTGYNEQFF.